This T cell receptor beta chain was documented in a study of cytomegalovirus exposure and HLA in healthy donors. Study details: Tens of millions of unique TCRs from HLA-typed donors were held in an early release of data.

This PCR relied on a set of 60 Vbeta primers and 13 Jbeta primers. Authors' methods: Per a later analysis, the number of unique TCR beta chains was approximately 80 million, of which around 10 million were shared. Assay: immunoSEQ multiplex PCR; the TCRdb copy retains only in-frame clones and omits some. V and J calls and clone size are as listed in that table; D and trimming were resolved from the DNA. The top ten clones hold roughly 3.4% of a sample with about 45,000 clones, roughly 69% of them seen once. The CDR3 has 14 residues. Germline-derived CDR1 and CDR2 are SEHNR and FQNEAQ (reference sequence). With 5 bases removed from V and 5 bases from J, the gap between germline ends came to 15 bases. About this clone: Its antigen remains unidentified.

General study findings and limits: Later analysis associated a missense DCLRE1C variant with TCR beta V- and J-gene trimming. The authors judged a highly shared variant cluster likely a sequencing artifact.

This sequence was found in a woman in her 30s in good health and CMV-seronegative. This rearrangement joins TRBV7-9 to TRBJ1-1; D is uncertain. Sequencing input: PBMCs. CDR3 amino acids: CASSPWVEGTEAFF. Written as DNA, the CDR3 is TGTGCCAGCAGCCCATGGGTAGAGGGAACTGAAGCTTTCTTT.